The text below deals with one T cell receptor beta chain. As yet, its antigen is unknown. Germline trimming cut 4 bases from V and 3 bases from J; bases unmatched to any gene: 1. From germline, CDR1 is LGHNT and CDR2 FRNRAP. The CDR3 runs 13 residues. The entry originates in a study of T cell responses to AZD1222 COVID-19 vaccine. Regarding the study as a whole: Baseline testing showed seropositivity in only 6 or 7 AZD1222 recipients.

Clones were sequenced by immunoSEQ multiplex PCR, and TCRdb holds only the in-frame ones, with some missing. The sample has fewer than 110,000 clones; 80% to 95% are singletons. The clonotype comes from an adult in good health. The rearrangement uses TRBV12-5 and TRBJ2-3, with TRBD2 matching over 7 bases. Here the sequenced sample was peripheral blood, taken on day 0 of AZD1222 vaccination. The CDR3 coding sequence is TGTGCTAGTGGTTCGCGGGAGACAGATACGCAGTATTTT. It encodes CASGSRETDTQYF.